A single TCR beta chain is shown here with its context. Its antigen is still unknown. Looked up from germline, CDR1 is MNHEY and CDR2 is SVGEGT. The CDR3 contains 14 residues. Trimming removed 6 bases from V and 0 bases from J, with 9 bases in between. One entry per CDR3 protein results from TCRdb running MiXCR on the reads. The sample consists of roughly 500,000 distinct CDR3 sequences, about 33% of them appearing once. This entry comes from a study of T cell repertoires in cytomegalovirus infection. The receptor comes from a human donor in good health (CMV status not recorded). Some clones in this sample may be carry-over from other donors' samples. This sequence joins TRBV6-2 or TRBV6-3 and TRBJ1-3; D ambiguous. Material: cultured PBMCs, obtained from culture after CMV antigen stimulation. CDR3 amino acids: CASRGRISGNTIYF. The CDR3 DNA follows: TGTGCCAGCAGAGGACGAATCTCTGGAAACACCATATATTTT.